What follows is one T cell receptor beta chain and its context. Its antigen is unknown. TCRdb independently ran MiXCR on the RT-PCR reads; one entry per CDR3 protein. The table includes 590,000 or so distinct CDR3 sequences, 14% detected once. This specimen comes from a study of response to subunit inactivated influenza vaccine. Study-level points and caveats: The study's authors posited that every seasonal influenza vaccination enlists few new T cells.

The germline V gene has CDR1 SNHLY and CDR2 FYNNEI. The length of the CDR3 is 14 residues. V lost 6 bases, J lost 1 base, and 11 bases lay in between. The chain links TRBV2 to TRBJ2-3; D might be TRBD2 (6 bases). The TCR was taken from a man in his fifties or sixties who received an inactivated influenza vaccine. This material consisted of PBMCs from blood, taken less than 15 days before vaccination. In DNA form, the CDR3 reads TGTGCCAGCAGGTCCCGGAGGGGCACAGATACGCAGTATTTT. It yields the protein CASRSRRGTDTQYF.